A single sample is the source of the 15 T cell receptor beta chains below, sequenced in a study of T cells in Graves' hyperthyroidism and ophthalmopathy. RNA transcripts served as the template for amplifying TCR beta CDR3 regions. Carried out on the TCR CDR3, a first-round RT-PCR used the HTBI primer set. TCRdb re-called the multiplex PCR reads through MiXCR, storing one row per CDR3 protein. The profile shows approximately 400,000 distinct CDR3 sequences, around a sixth of them singletons. Sequenced sample: blood. The receptor source for this set is a woman under 30 with Graves' hyperthyroidism.

This clonotype was detected many times. This CDR3 is CSARVTRGEQYF. The DNA for the CDR3 is TGCAGTGCTAGAGTAACACGGGGCGAGCAGTACTTC. The chain carries TRBV20-1 and TRBJ2-7, with D possibly being TRBD2 (5 bases). Trimming removed 1 base from V and 6 bases from J, with 10 bases in between. CDR3 length equals 12 residues. Germline loops: CDR1 DFQATT, CDR2 SNEGSKA (reference sequence).

The chain links TRBV28 to TRBJ1-6; 8 nucleotides match TRBD1. Looked up from germline, CDR1 is MDHEN and CDR2 is SYDVKM. The CDR3 is 17 amino acids. V was clipped by 5 bases and J by 3 bases; unmatched bases: 9. CDR3 in DNA: TGTGCCAGCAGTGTCACAGGGGGGAGGCTCTATAATTCACCCCTCCACTTT. It specifies CASSVTGGRLYNSPLHF.

On this clonotype itself: Being one base from a much bigger clone, this may be a read error. The rearrangement links TRBV6-9 to TRBJ2-1; D tentatively reads TRBD1 or TRBD2 (5 bases each). CDR1 is MNHGY and CDR2 is SVAAGI in the germline V gene. The CDR3 runs to 13 residues. Trimming removed 3 bases from V and 10 bases from J, with 13 bases in between. Here the CDR3 reads CASSYGALREQFF. CDR3 in DNA: TGTGCCAGCAGTTACGGGGCTCTAAGGGAGCAGTTCTTC.

Only a few counts were recorded for this clonotype. This chain joins TRBV5-6 and TRBJ2-3; perhaps TRBD1 as D (5 bases). CDR1 SGHDT and CDR2 YYEEEE come from the germline V gene. CDR3 length: 17 amino acids. The V gene lost 4 bases and the J gene lost 7 bases, with 25 bases spanning the gap. CDR3 protein: CASSPRGPGLGRNTQYF. CDR3 sequence (DNA): TGTGCCAGCAGCCCAAGGGGTCCGGGCCTCGGGCGCAATACGCAGTATTTT.

This clonotype has only a few counts. V usage is TRBV4-1 and J usage is TRBJ1-5, with TRBD1 as a possible D gene (6 bases). Trimming removed 4 bases at V and 0 bases at J, with 16 bases between. Per germline, CDR1 MGHRA and CDR2 YSYEKL. The CDR3 has 17 amino acids. In nucleotides, the CDR3 is TGCGCCAGCAGCCCCCGGGGGGGGCCCGATAGCAATCAGCCCCAGCATTTT. It translates to CASSPRGGPDSNQPQHF.

With respect to this clonotype: A read error may be the cause here, since a much bigger clone is one base away. The V and J genes are TRBV3-1 and TRBJ1-6; D is perhaps TRBD1 (6 bases). The CDR3 spans 13 residues. CDR1 and CDR2 (germline): LGHDT, YNNKEL (reference sequence). Here the CDR3 DNA reads TGTGCCAGCAGCTTAAGTCAACAGGGACCCCCCCACTTT. It translates to CASSLSQQGPPHF. Full variable domain (missing parts from reference TRBV3-1 and TRBJ1-6): DTAVSQTPKYLVTQMGNDKSIKCEQNLGHDTMYWYKQDSKKFLKIMFSYNNKELIINETVPNRFSPKSPDKAHLNLHINSLELGDSAVYFCASSLSQQGPPHFGNGTRLTVT.

This rearrangement joins TRBV4-1 to TRBJ2-1; 7 bases align to TRBD2. Germline CDR1 is MGHRA and CDR2 is YSYEKL. Losses at the gene ends were 6 bases for V and 6 bases for J; bases not matched to a gene: 14. The CDR3 covers 16 residues. CDR3 DNA sequence: TGCGCCAGCAGTCCCTCAAAGCGGGAATCGGTCAATGAGCAGTTCTTC. Protein sequence: CASSPSKRESVNEQFF.

This clonotype was counted at least ten times. The rearrangement joins TRBV27 to TRBJ2-1; 8 positions match TRBD2. V shed 5 bases and J 2 bases; nucleotides not matched to a gene: 8. The CDR3 runs 16 residues. In germline, CDR1 is MNHEY, CDR2 SMNVEV (reference sequence). CDR3 bases: TGTGCCAGCAGTCGCTCTTCGGGGGGGGCCTACAATGAGCAGTTCTTC. Encoded protein: CASSRSSGGAYNEQFF.

In its sample, this clonotype was seen a few times. This sequence joins TRBV3-1 and TRBJ2-7; 10 bases are shared with TRBD2. The length of the CDR3 is 15 residues. Per germline, CDR1 LGHDT and CDR2 YNNKEL (reference sequence). With V trimmed by 4 bases and J by 5 bases, 8 bases remained unmatched. CDR3 protein: CASSPRAGGLDEQYF. The CDR3 coding sequence is TGTGCCAGCAGCCCCAGAGCGGGGGGGCTCGACGAGCAGTACTTC.

About this clonotype: Possible read error: a much larger clone is one base away. The rearrangement joins TRBV6-5 to TRBJ2-5; D is undetermined. The CDR3 has 12 amino acids. CDR1 is MNHEY, CDR2 SVGAGI, per germline. Deletions cut 0 bases from V and 7 bases from J, with 6 bases between. The CDR3 DNA sequence: TGTGCCAGCAGTTACTCGACGGTGACCCAGTACTTC. Translation: CASSYSTVTQYF.

This clonotype was counted at least ten times. The chain joins TRBV11-2 to TRBJ2-3; D might be TRBD2 (5 bases). Germline CDR1 SGHAT, CDR2 FQNNGV. V lost 3 bases, J lost 6 bases, and 10 bases lay in between. The CDR3 totals 13 residues. The CDR3 sequence is CASSFQAADTQYF. CDR3 DNA: TGTGCCAGCAGCTTCCAAGCGGCGGATACGCAGTATTTT.

This clonotype has more than one count but fewer than ten. The rearrangement joins TRBV5-1 to TRBJ2-5; 9 bases are shared with TRBD1. V lost 4 bases to trimming and J lost 5 bases; unmatched junction nucleotides: 6. Germline CDR1 and CDR2: SGHRS and YFSETQ. The CDR3 extends over 14 amino acids. Here the CDR3 reads CASSGGQGRETQYF. CDR3 nucleotides: TGCGCCAGCAGCGGGGGACAGGGAAGGGAGACCCAGTACTTC. The complete variable domain, with remaining parts taken from reference TRBV5-1 and TRBJ2-5, reads KAGVTQTPRYLIKTRGQQVTLSCSPISGHRSVSWYQQTPGQGLQFLFEYFSETQRNKGNFPGRFSGRQFSNSRSEMNVSTLELGDSALYLCASSGGQGRETQYFGPGTRLLVL.

This clonotype was counted a single time. This chain connects TRBV24-1 to TRBJ2-5; the match to TRBD2 covers 7 bases. Looked up from germline, CDR1 is KGHDR and CDR2 is SFDVKD. The CDR3 contains 15 residues. The junction had 9 bases not matched to a gene; V was cut back by 5 bases and J by 4 bases. CDR3 protein: CATSGDSGWGETQYF. CDR3 coding DNA: TGTGCCACCAGTGGGGATAGCGGGTGGGGAGAGACCCAGTACTTC.

Only a few counts were recorded for this clonotype. The V gene is TRBV13, the J gene TRBJ2-7; perhaps TRBD1 as D (5 bases). The germline CDR1 and CDR2 sequences are PRHDT and FYEKMQ (reference sequence). This CDR3 is built from 14 residues. Trimming pared 4 bases from V and 7 bases from J, leaving 17 bases between. In DNA, the CDR3 is TGTGCCAGCAGCTGGCGATTAGGGGCCGAGGAGCAGTACTTC. It specifies CASSWRLGAEEQYF.

The chain has TRBV20-1 and TRBJ2-3, with 9 bases lining up with TRBD2. Germline trimming cut 1 base from V and 3 bases from J; bases unmatched to any gene: 5. Germline assignment: CDR1 DFQATT and CDR2 SNEGSKA (reference sequence). The CDR3 totals 15 residues. Here the CDR3 DNA reads TGCAGTGCTAGAGCCGCTAGCGGGACAACAGATACGCAGTATTTT. Translating it yields CSARAASGTTDTQYF.